Below, 3 T cell receptor beta chains from the same sample are listed, as sequenced in a study of TIL therapy for anti-PD-1-resistant metastatic lung cancer. This was the immunoSEQ v3 assay. Sequenced by immunoSEQ multiplex PCR; TCRdb stores in-frame clones only, minus some. The repertoire holds fewer than 40,000 clones, with 60% to 80% as singletons. This sample's time point: pre-treatment sample, taken before nivolumab and TIL therapy. The sample was blood, taken at baseline. Every receptor here comes from a woman aged 30 to 85 with non-small cell lung cancer.

In DNA form, the CDR3 reads TGTGCCAGCAGTTCCCGCGGGTTTAGGGGCACTGAAGCTTTCTTT. It specifies CASSSRGFRGTEAFF. The V and J genes are TRBV28 and TRBJ1-1, with a weak D call TRBD1 (5 bases). Trimming removed 4 bases from V and 4 bases from J, with 16 bases in between. The CDR3 spans 15 residues. CDR1 and CDR2 from the germline V gene are MDHEN and SYDVKM.

This rearrangement joins TRBV15 to TRBJ2-2; TRBD2 might be the D (6 bases). The CDR3 sequence is 14 residues long. Trimming stripped 8 bases from V and 5 bases from J, with 15 bases between. CDR1 is LNHNV, CDR2 YYDKDF, per germline (reference sequence). DNA of the CDR3: TGTGCCACCCGGGCGGGAAGGGGAACCGGGGAGCTGTTTTTT. Its protein is CATRAGRGTGELFF. Using reference TRBV15 and TRBJ2-2 for the parts outside the CDR3, the full variable domain is DAMVIQNPRYQVTQFGKPVTLSCSQTLNHNVMYWYQQKSSQAPKLLFHYYDKDFNNEADTPDNFQSRRPNTSFCFLDIRSPGLGDTAMYLCATRAGRGTGELFFGEGSRLTVL.

This chain links TRBV19 with TRBJ1-2; D not resolved. The V end was cut by 3 bases, the J end by 1 base, with 6 bases between. The CDR3 consists of 13 residues. The germline CDR1 and CDR2 sequences are LNHDA and SQIVND (reference sequence). The CDR3 protein is CASSISDNYGYTF. In DNA form, the CDR3 reads TGTGCCAGTAGTATTTCAGATAACTATGGCTACACCTTC.